What follows is one TCR beta chain and its context. Its antigen remains unidentified. This specimen comes from a study of cytomegalovirus exposure and HLA in healthy donors (dated by TCRdb to the late 2010s). Background for the entire study: According to an earlier analysis of several hundred of the donors, 150 million to 200 million T cells yielded 100 million or so unique TCR beta sequences and 276 Gb of sequence data. Along with the approximately 700-subject first cohort, a separate validation cohort of 120 different subjects was used. Rather than drawing on any new phenotypic data, the later analysis identified candidate immune exposures from TCR beta sequences and the way those sequences occurred across donors. High-throughput TCR immunosequencing, statistical association of individual TCRs with disease status, and machine learning were combined to predict cytomegalovirus infection status. The aim of the study was to test whether cataloging public T cell receptors could identify signatures of past pathogen exposure. Donor age, sex, ethnicity and CMV serostatus were compiled alongside the repertoire data. The genetic ancestry cluster associated with self-reported Caucasian donors included approximately 85% of the roughly 400 genotyped donors. The number of typed donors differed by locus: about 629-630 for A, B, C, DRB1 and DQB1; 500 to 550 for DQA1; 606 for DPA1; and roughly 470 for DPB1. To decide whether each TCR beta V gene segment behaved as functional or pseudogenic, an earlier analysis of 587 of the donors relied on high-throughput TCR beta sequencing. HLA typing covered class I and class II loci at four-digit resolution. Roughly 5 DR-DQ haplotypes were handled as single units for association and clustering because linkage in the cohort was strong. The T cell repertoires of roughly 660 subjects were profiled by immunosequencing and related to cytomegalovirus serostatus. Genome-wide SNP genotypes for about 65% of the 666 donors were used in a later genetic analysis, which treated that subset as a discovery cohort. About 300 gigabases of sequencing data and tens of millions of unique TCR sequences were included in an early release covering around 650 HLA-typed donors. All discovery cohort repertoires had been generated on a single sequencing platform. A later analysis re-analyzed previously published TCR beta repertoires from several hundred donors and added high-resolution HLA genotyping to study TCR occurrence patterns. Among about 390 genotyped donors of the cohort, an average of 235,054 unique TCR beta nucleotide sequences were sequenced per donor, approximately 20% of them non-productive. What the research found in general, with its limitations: Some 15 rarely observed V segments, including chromosome 9 orphons, were excluded from the earlier analysis of about 610 of the donors because counts were too low. In a later genetic analysis, a missense DCLRE1C variant was associated with V-gene and J-gene trimming of TCR beta chains, and the association was replicated in an independent cohort. Strong co-occurrence of HLA alleles, especially DR and DQ, made assigning TCR associations to individual alleles difficult. Three of the identified cytomegalovirus-associated TCR beta chains were confirmed in vitro to be specific for cytomegalovirus antigens. In a later analysis, about 16,000 TCR beta sequences were associated with specific HLA alleles at a false discovery rate of 0.05. The sequencing pipeline was judged likely to have produced a cluster of highly shared sequence variants as a technical artifact. The study gave a list of 150 to 200 TCR beta chains associated with cytomegalovirus. Some IMGT-functional V segments, including TRBV6-2 and TRBV6-3, could not be distinguished by the 87-base-pair reads and were therefore excluded. Linkage disequilibrium might explain the correlated functional status among segregating V segments, but an unknown experimental factor could not be excluded. Cytomegalovirus status was reported to be diagnosed by the classifier with high specificity and sensitivity in both the original and validation cohorts. Compared with the approximately 670-donor mean, donors in an Asian-associated ancestry cluster had fewer N-insertions in productive TCRs, according to a later genetic analysis. Compared with equally common non-associated chains, HLA-associated TCR beta chains in a later analysis were more clonally expanded and had lower generation probabilities. The authors suggested that the approach could potentially be generalized to other disease states and immunological phenotypes. In a later analysis, the rate of TCR association differed among HLA loci, with DRB1 alleles having the most associated TCRs and HLA-C alleles having the fewest. Broadly in line with IMGT annotations, most TCR beta V segments showed up in productive rearrangements about 87% or about 30% of the time in an earlier analysis of approximately 640 of the donors. Because some donors lacked HLA typing at each locus, the association tests relied only on the typed subset. The only immune exposure information available for the cohort was CMV serostatus. The presence/absence analyses assumed that sequencing depth was roughly uniform across donors, and that assumption may not be true. The cohort was sequenced for TCR beta chains only, and without alpha or paired-chain data the features that could be detected were limited. While some public TCRs were present in many individuals, most TCR sequences turned up only very rarely across donors. A further reported finding was that TCR beta sequences accurately predicted the HLA-A and HLA-B alleles for most subjects in the first cohort. According to a later analysis, most CMV-associated TCR beta chains appeared to be HLA-restricted, and the HLA associations seemed to be driven largely by CMV exposure. According to a later analysis, parvovirus B19, influenza, CMV and Epstein-Barr virus appeared linked to several top co-occurrence clusters.

Preparation of the library involved the immunoSEQ multiplex PCR assay. For the multiplex PCR, a mixture combining 60 forward primers for TCR Vbeta segments and 13 reverse primers for TCR Jbeta segments was used. The CDR3 region of rearranged TCR beta genes was amplified from genomic DNA by a multiplex PCR assay. Amplified TCR beta libraries were sequenced as 87-base-pair reads on the Illumina HiSeq System. Turning to the authors' computational methods: A later analysis tallied tens of millions of unique TCR beta chains across the roughly 610 repertoires, and roughly 11 million of those chains were shared by two or more donors. To remove PCR and sequencing errors, raw reads were error-corrected and collapsed into unique sequences using a nearest-neighbor algorithm that merged closely related sequences. To assign V, D and J gene segments, CDR3 sequences were aligned to IMGT reference sequences. For a sequence to be retained, a match of at least six nucleotides was required to both a V gene segment and a J gene segment. A rearrangement counted as productive if the CDR3 had no stop codons and remained in frame with V and J, and every other rearrangement counted as non-productive. CDR3 was defined by IMGT convention, running from the second conserved V-encoded cysteine to the conserved J-encoded phenylalanine. The earlier analysis of 587 of the donors excluded sequences that lacked an unambiguous match to a single V gene segment. An earlier analysis of under 750 of the donors called V segments functional above 56.7% productive rearrangements and segregating when the between-donor standard deviation exceeded 5%. To diagnose cytomegalovirus status from the catalog of TCR beta chain sequences, a statistical classification framework was built. A later analysis assigned V and J genes by comparing TCR nucleotide sequences with IMGT/GENE-DB human TR gene sequences. In a later analysis, CDR3 sequences and most-parsimonious VDJ recombination scenarios were assigned using the TCRdist pipeline. In a later analysis, each TCR beta chain was defined by its CDR3 amino acid sequence together with its V-gene family, and reads lacking a unique V-gene family were excluded. A later analysis removed 592 highly shared, low-generation-probability nucleotide sequences to deal with suspected cross-contamination and a sequencing artifact. A later analysis calculated a clonal expansion index for each public chain from normalized within-repertoire ranks of inferred template counts. Generation probabilities in a later analysis came from a VDJ recombination model fitted to out-of-frame rearrangements, and those results were checked against IGoR. In a later analysis, hypergeometric tests were used to score TCR-TCR, TCR-HLA and TCR-CMV co-occurrence, with a repertoire-size bias correction applied to TCR pairs. To estimate false discovery rates, a later analysis permuted the HLA or CMV assignments 20 times. In a later analysis, co-occurring TCRs were grouped using DBSCAN, with TCRdist sequence similarity added in when clustering inside HLA-allele-positive subsets. Repertoires with fewer than 30,000 or more than 120,000 public chains were left out of co-occurrence clustering, as were four to six repertoires with anomalous nucleotide sharing. In TCRdb, the immuneACCESS table is reduced to in-frame sequences with V and J assigned. These tables do not hold every clone; where another copy was compared, an unresolved V gene accounts for under half, and the others remain unexplained. V, J and clone size are taken as reported in that table, and D and trimming were inferred from the DNA itself. The sample table on file contains 40,000 or so clones. The ten largest clones add up to over 7% of the sample.

In total, over 600 healthy bone marrow donors made up the cohort. Cohort members were all nominally healthy when sampled, although unrecorded immune exposures were likely present. The donor was CMV seronegative and was included in the group of a few hundred seronegative cohort members. Every donor gave a peripheral blood sample, and the peripheral blood mononuclear cells from that sample were used for TCR beta sequencing. Genomic DNA was extracted from the blood cell samples with the Qiagen DNeasy Blood Extraction Kit. CDR1 is given as MNHNS and CDR2 as SASEGT, both from the germline V gene. Inclusive of the bounding cysteine and phenylalanine, the CDR3 is 15 residues long. Just CDR3 DNA is preserved here, 45 bases in frame from base 1. The trim is 4 bases for V and 4 bases for J, with a gap of 14 bases between the germline ends.

Input material: PBMCs. This TCR came from a male donor in good health and CMV-seronegative. Here the chain combines TRBV6-1 and TRBJ1-5; 6 matching bases give a weak D call of TRBD1. The sequenced DNA is TGTGCCAGCAGTGTCAGGGGTTTTGAGAATCAGCCCCAGCATTTT. This codes for CASSVRGFENQPQHF.